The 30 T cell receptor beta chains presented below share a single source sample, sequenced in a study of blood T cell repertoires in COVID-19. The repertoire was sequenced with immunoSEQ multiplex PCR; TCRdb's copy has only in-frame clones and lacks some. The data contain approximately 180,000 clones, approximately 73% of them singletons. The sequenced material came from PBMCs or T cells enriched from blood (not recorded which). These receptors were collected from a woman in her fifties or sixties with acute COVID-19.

CDR3 sequence (DNA): TGCGCCAGCAGCGAGGAAGGAAACACCATATATTTT. Protein: CASSEEGNTIYF. The J gene is TRBJ1-3, the V gene TRBV5-1; D is unresolved. This CDR3 is 12 amino acids long. Trimming took off 4 bases at V and 4 bases at J, with 6 bases between the two ends. The germline V gene encodes CDR1 SGHRS and CDR2 YFSETQ.

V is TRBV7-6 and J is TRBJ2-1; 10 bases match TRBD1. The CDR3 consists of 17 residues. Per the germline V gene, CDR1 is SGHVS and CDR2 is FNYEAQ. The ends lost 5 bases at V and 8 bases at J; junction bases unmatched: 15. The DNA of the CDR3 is TGTGCCAGCAGCACCCGGGACAGGGGCCCTCGCCCCGATGAGCAGTTCTTC. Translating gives CASSTRDRGPRPDEQFF.

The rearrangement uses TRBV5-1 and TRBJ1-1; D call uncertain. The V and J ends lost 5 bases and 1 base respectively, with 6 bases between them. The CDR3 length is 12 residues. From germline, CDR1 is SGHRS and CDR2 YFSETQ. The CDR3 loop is CASSGGNTEAFF. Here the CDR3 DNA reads TGCGCCAGCAGTGGAGGGAACACTGAAGCTTTCTTT.

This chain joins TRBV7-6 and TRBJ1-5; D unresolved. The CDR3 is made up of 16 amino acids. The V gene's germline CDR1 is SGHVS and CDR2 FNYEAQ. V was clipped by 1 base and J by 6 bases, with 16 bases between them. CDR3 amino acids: CASSLDDSPLGQPQHF. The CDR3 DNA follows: TGTGCCAGCAGCTTAGATGACTCCCCCTTGGGTCAGCCCCAGCATTTT.

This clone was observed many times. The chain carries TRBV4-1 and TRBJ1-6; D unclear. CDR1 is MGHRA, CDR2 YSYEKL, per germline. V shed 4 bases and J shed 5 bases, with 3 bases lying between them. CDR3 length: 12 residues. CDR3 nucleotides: TGCGCCAGCAGCCCTGATAATTCACCCCTCCACTTT. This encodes CASSPDNSPLHF.

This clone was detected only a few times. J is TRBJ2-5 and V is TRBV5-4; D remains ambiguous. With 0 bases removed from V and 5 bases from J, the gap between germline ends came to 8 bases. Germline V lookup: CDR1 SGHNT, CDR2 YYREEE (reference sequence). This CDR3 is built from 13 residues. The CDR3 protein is CASSLASWETQYF. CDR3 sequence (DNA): TGTGCCAGCAGCTTGGCCAGTTGGGAGACCCAGTACTTC.

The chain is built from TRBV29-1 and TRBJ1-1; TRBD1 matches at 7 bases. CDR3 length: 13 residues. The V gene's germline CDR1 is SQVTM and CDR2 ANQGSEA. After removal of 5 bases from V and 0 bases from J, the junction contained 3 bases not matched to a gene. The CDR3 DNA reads TGCAGCGTTTCCGGGACAGTGAACACTGAAGCTTTCTTT. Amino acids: CSVSGTVNTEAFF.

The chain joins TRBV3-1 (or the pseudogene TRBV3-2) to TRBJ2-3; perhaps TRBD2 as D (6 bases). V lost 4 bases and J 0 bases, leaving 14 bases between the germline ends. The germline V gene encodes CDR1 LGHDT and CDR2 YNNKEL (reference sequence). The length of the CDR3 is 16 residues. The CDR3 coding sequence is TGTGCCAGCAGCCGATCTGGGACTTCAAGCACAGATACGCAGTATTTT. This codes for CASSRSGTSSTDTQYF.

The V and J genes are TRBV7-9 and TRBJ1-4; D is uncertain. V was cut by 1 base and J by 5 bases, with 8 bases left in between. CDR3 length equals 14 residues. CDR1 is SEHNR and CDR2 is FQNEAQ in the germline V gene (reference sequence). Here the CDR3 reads CASSLGHVNEKLFF. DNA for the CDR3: TGTGCCAGCAGCTTAGGACACGTGAATGAAAAACTGTTTTTT. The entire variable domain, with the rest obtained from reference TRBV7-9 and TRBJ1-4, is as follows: DTGVSQNPRHKITKRGQNVTFRCDPISEHNRLYWYRQTLGQGPEFLTYFQNEAQLEKSRLLSDRFSAERPKGSFSTLEIQRTEQGDSAMYLCASSLGHVNEKLFFGSGTQLSVL.

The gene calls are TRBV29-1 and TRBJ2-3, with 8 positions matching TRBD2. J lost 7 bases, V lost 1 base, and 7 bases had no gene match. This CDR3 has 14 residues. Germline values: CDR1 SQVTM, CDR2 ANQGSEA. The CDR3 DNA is TGCAGCGTTGAAGGCGAGCGGGGGACGAATACGCAGTATTTT. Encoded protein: CSVEGERGTNTQYF.

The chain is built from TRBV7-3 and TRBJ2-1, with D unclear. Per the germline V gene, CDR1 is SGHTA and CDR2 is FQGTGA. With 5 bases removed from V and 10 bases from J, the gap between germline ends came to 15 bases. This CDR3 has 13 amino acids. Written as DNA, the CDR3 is TGTGCCAGCAGCGCCAGAACGCCAGGAGAGCAGTTCTTC. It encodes CASSARTPGEQFF.

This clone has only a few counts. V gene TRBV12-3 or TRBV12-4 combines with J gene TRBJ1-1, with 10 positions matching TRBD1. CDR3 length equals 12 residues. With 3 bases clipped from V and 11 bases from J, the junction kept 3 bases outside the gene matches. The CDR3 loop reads CASSFPGQGAFF. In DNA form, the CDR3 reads TGTGCCAGCAGTTTTCCGGGACAGGGGGCTTTCTTT.

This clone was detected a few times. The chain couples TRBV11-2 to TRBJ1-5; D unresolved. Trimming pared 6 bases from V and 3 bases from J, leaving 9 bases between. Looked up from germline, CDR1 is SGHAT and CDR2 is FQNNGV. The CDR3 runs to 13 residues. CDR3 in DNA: TGTGCCAGCAGTCTGACTAACAATCAGCCCCAGCATTTT. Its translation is CASSLTNNQPQHF. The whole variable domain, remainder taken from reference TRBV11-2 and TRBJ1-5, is EAGVAQSPRYKIIEKRQSVAFWCNPISGHATLYWYQQILGQGPKLLIQFQNNGVVDDSQLPKDRFSAERLKGVDSTLKIQPAKLEDSAVYLCASSLTNNQPQHFGDGTRLSIL.

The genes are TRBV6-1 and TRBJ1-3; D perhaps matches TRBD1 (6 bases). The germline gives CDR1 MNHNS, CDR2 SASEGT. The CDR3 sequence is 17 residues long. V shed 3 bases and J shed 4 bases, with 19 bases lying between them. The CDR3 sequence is CASSDRDTILEGNTIYF. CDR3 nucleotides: TGTGCCAGCAGTGACCGGGACACGATTCTAGAGGGAAACACCATATATTTT.

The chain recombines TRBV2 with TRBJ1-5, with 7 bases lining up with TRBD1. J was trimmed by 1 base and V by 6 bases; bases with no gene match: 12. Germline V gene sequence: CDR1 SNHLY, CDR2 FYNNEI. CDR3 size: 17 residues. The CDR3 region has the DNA TGTGCCAGCAGCGACATATCGGGAGGGGGCAGCAATCAGCCCCAGCATTTT. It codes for CASSDISGGGSNQPQHF.

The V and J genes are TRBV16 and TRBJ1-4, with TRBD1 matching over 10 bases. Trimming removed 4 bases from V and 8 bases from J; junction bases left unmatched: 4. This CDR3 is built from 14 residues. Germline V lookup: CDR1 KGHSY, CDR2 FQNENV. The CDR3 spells CASSLGTGVEKLFF. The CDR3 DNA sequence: TGTGCCAGCAGCCTGGGGACAGGGGTCGAAAAACTGTTTTTT.

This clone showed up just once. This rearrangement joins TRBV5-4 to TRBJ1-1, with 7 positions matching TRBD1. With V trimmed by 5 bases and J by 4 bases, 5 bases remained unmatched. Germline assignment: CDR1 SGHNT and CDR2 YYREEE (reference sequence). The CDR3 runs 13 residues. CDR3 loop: CASRPPGGTEAFF. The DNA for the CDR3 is TGTGCCAGCAGGCCCCCAGGGGGCACTGAAGCTTTCTTT.

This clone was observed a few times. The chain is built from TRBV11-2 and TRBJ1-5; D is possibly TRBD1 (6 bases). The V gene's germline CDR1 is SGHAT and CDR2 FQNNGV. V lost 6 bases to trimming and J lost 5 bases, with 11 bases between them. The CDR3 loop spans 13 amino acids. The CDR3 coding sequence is TGTGCCAGCAGTGCAGGGGCAGATCAGCCCCAGCATTTT. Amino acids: CASSAGADQPQHF.

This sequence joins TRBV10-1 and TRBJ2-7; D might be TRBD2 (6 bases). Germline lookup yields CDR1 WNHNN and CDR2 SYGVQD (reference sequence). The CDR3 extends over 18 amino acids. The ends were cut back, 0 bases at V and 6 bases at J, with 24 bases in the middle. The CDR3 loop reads CASSESTRGQAGGGEQYV. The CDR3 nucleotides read TGCGCCAGCAGTGAGTCGACTCGTGGGCAGGCCGGGGGAGGCGAGCAGTACGTC.

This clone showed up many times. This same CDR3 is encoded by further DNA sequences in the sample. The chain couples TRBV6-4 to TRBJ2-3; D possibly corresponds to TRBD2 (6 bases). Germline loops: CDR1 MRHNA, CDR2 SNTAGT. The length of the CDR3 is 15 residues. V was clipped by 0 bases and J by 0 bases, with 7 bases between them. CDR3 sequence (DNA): TGTGCCAGCAGTGACTCGGGGGGAAGCACAGATACGCAGTATTTT. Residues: CASSDSGGSTDTQYF.

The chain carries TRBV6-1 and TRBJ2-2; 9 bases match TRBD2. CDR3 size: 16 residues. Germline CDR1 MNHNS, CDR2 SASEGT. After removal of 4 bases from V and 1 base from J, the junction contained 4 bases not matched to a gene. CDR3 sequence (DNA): TGTGCCAGCAGTGCGCGACTAGCGGAGAACACCGGGGAGCTGTTTTTT. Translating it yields CASSARLAENTGELFF.

CDR3 nucleotides: TGTGCCAGCAGTTACCAAAACCGGGACTATGGCTACACCTTC. This sequence encodes CASSYQNRDYGYTF. The chain combines TRBV6-6 with TRBJ1-2; D ambiguous. Germline CDR1 is MNHNY and CDR2 is SVGAGI (reference sequence). V lost 2 bases, J lost 3 bases, and 10 bases lay in between. The CDR3 has 14 residues.

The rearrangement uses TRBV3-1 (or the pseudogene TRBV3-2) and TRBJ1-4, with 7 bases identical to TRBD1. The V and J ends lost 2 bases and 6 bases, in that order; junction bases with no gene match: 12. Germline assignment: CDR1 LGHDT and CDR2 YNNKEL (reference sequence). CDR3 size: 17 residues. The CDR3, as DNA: TGTGCCAGCAGCCAACGGAACAGGGGAAAATCTGATGAAAAACTGTTTTTT. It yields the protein CASSQRNRGKSDEKLFF.

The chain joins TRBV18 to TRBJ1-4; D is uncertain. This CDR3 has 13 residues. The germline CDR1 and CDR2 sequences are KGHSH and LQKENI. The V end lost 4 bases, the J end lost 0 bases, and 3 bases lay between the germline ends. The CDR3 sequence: CASSRATNEKLFF. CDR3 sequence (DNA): TGTGCCAGCTCACGCGCAACTAATGAAAAACTGTTTTTT.

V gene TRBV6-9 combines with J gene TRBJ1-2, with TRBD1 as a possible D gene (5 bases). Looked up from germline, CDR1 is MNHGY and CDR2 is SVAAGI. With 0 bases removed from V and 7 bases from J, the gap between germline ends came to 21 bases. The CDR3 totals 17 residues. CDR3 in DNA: TGTGCCAGCAGTTATTCGTACATGGACACGGAGGGAGTTGGCTACACCTTC. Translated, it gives CASSYSYMDTEGVGYTF.

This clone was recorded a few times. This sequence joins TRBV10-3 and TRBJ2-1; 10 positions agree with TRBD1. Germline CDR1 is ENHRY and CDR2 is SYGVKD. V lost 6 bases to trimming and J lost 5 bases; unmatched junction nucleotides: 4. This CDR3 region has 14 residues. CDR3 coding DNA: TGTGCCATCAGCACCGGGACAGGGGACAATGAGCAGTTCTTC. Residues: CAISTGTGDNEQFF.

In DNA, the CDR3 is TGTGCCAGCAGTTTATCACCGGGACAGGGGAATGGCTACACCTTC. This encodes CASSLSPGQGNGYTF. The rearrangement uses TRBV28 and TRBJ1-2; 10 positions agree with TRBD1. There are 15 residues in the CDR3. Germline assignment: CDR1 MDHEN and CDR2 SYDVKM. Trimming removed 1 base from V and 6 bases from J; junction bases left unmatched: 5.

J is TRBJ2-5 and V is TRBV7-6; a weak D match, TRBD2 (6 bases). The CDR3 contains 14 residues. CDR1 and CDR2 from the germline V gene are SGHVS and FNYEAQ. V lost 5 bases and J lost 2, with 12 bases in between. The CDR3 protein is CASSLTGEQETQYF. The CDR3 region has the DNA TGTGCCAGCAGCCTCACGGGAGAACAAGAGACCCAGTACTTC.

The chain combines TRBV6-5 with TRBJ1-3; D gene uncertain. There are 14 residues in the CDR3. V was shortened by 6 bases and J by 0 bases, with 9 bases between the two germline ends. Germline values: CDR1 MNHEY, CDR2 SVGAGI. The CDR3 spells CASRSLSSGNTIYF. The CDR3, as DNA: TGTGCCAGCAGGAGCCTTAGCTCTGGAAACACCATATATTTT.

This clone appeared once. The DNA of the CDR3 is TGTGCCAGCTCACCAGGGGCAGGTACCTCCTACGAGCAGTACGTC. Its translation: CASSPGAGTSYEQYV. The rearrangement joins TRBV18 to TRBJ2-7, with D possibly being TRBD1 (5 bases). The germline V and J ends were trimmed by 2 bases and 0 bases, with 11 bases remaining between them. The CDR3 length is 15 residues. Germline V lookup: CDR1 KGHSH, CDR2 LQKENI.